Listed below are T cell receptor beta chains from one sample, sequenced in a study of response to subunit inactivated influenza vaccine. TCRdb reprocessed the RT-PCR reads with MiXCR, giving one entry per CDR3 protein. This table holds roughly 550,000 distinct CDR3 sequences, less than 25% found once. These sequences were also reported in another study, on T cells expressing NK-cell markers.

The sequencing here drew on CD4+ T cells sorted from PBMCs, taken approximately 13 days after vaccination. The receptor set was obtained from a man aged 50 or older who received an inactivated influenza vaccine. CDR3s include the opening cysteine and the closing phenylalanine or tryptophan. A D gene is named only where the DNA matches it firmly. The listing skips clone size in some rows; elsewhere it reads once, few, many or a size class.

V gene: TRBV6-2/TRBV6-3
clone size: few
J gene: TRBJ2-4
CDR3 length: 12
D gene: -
CDR3 DNA: TGTGCCAGCACAGGGGATTCGTACATTCAGTACTTC
CDR3 protein: CASTGDSYIQYF

V gene: TRBV24-1
clone size: few
J gene: TRBJ2-3
CDR3 length: 14
D gene: -
CDR3 DNA: TGTGCCACCAGTGATTTCGCAGGCACAGATACGCAGTATTTT
CDR3 protein: CATSDFAGTDTQYF

V gene: TRBV6-2/TRBV6-3
clone size: few
J gene: TRBJ2-3
CDR3 length: 15
D gene: -
CDR3 DNA: TGTGCCAGCAGTTATACCCAGGACGTCACAGATACGCAGTATTTT
CDR3 protein: CASSYTQDVTDTQYF

V gene: TRBV14
clone size: -
J gene: TRBJ2-5
CDR3 length: 19
D gene: TRBD2
CDR3 DNA: TGTGCCAGCAGCCAAGGGGCTCGACTAGCGGGGGGAAGAGGAGAGACCCAGTACTTC
CDR3 protein: CASSQGARLAGGRGETQYF

V gene: TRBV20-1
clone size: -
J gene: TRBJ1-1
CDR3 length: 13
D gene: TRBD1
CDR3 DNA: TGCAGTGCCCAACAGGGGGCGAACACTGAAGCTTTCTTT
CDR3 protein: CSAQQGANTEAFF

V gene: TRBV20-1
clone size: -
J gene: TRBJ2-5
CDR3 length: 13
D gene: TRBD1
CDR3 DNA: TGCAGTGCTGGGACAGGGGGCGCGACGACCCAGTACTTC
CDR3 protein: CSAGTGGATTQYF

V gene: TRBV6-2/TRBV6-3
clone size: -
J gene: TRBJ1-1
CDR3 length: 13
D gene: -
CDR3 DNA: TGTGCCAGCAGTAGGAAGTGGAACACTGAAGCTTTCTTT
CDR3 protein: CASSRKWNTEAFF

V gene: TRBV6-1
clone size: -
J gene: TRBJ2-7
CDR3 length: 18
D gene: TRBD1
CDR3 DNA: TGTGCCAGAGGGAAGCCGGGACAGGAAGCCCGGCTAACCTACGAGCAGTACTTC
CDR3 protein: CARGKPGQEARLTYEQYF

V gene: TRBV11-1
clone size: -
J gene: TRBJ1-1
CDR3 length: 18
D gene: TRBD1
CDR3 DNA: TGTGCCAGCAGACCCAACCCCGGGACAGGGTTCATGAACACTGAAGCTTTCTTT
CDR3 protein: CASRPNPGTGFMNTEAFF

V gene: TRBV28
clone size: -
J gene: TRBJ1-5
CDR3 length: 12
D gene: TRBD1
CDR3 DNA: TGTGCCAGCAGCCTAAACCACAGGGGGACGCATTTT
CDR3 protein: CASSLNHRGTHF

V gene: TRBV20-1
clone size: -
J gene: TRBJ2-7
CDR3 length: 16
D gene: -
CDR3 DNA: TGCAGTGCTAGGCCCTTAGAGCGGACGAGCTCCTACGAGCAGTACTTC
CDR3 protein: CSARPLERTSSYEQYF

V gene: TRBV28
clone size: -
J gene: TRBJ2-5
CDR3 length: 14
D gene: -
CDR3 DNA: TGTGCCAGCAGTTTATCTGGGGGCCTAGAGACCCAGTACTTC
CDR3 protein: CASSLSGGLETQYF

V gene: TRBV3-1
clone size: -
J gene: TRBJ2-3
CDR3 length: 16
D gene: -
CDR3 DNA: TGTGCCAGCAGCCAAGATCCTCCCGGTCGCACAGATACGCAGTATTTT
CDR3 protein: CASSQDPPGRTDTQYF

V gene: TRBV6-2/TRBV6-3
clone size: -
J gene: TRBJ1-2
CDR3 length: 15
D gene: -
CDR3 DNA: TGTGCCAGCAGTTACCTTTCAGGGAGATCGTCTGGCTACACCTTC
CDR3 protein: CASSYLSGRSSGYTF

V gene: TRBV28
clone size: -
J gene: TRBJ1-2
CDR3 length: 16
D gene: -
CDR3 DNA: TGTGCCAGCAGTACCTCGGGGTGGTCTGCTAACTATGGCTACACCTTC
CDR3 protein: CASSTSGWSANYGYTF

V gene: TRBV5-1
clone size: -
J gene: TRBJ1-4
CDR3 length: 18
D gene: -
CDR3 DNA: TGCGCCAGCAGCTTGGCAGGGGCTTGGGCTGCAACTAATGAAAAACTGTTTTTT
CDR3 protein: CASSLAGAWAATNEKLFF

V gene: TRBV20-1
clone size: few
J gene: TRBJ2-2
CDR3 length: 13
D gene: -
CDR3 DNA: TGCAGTGCTAGAGATTCCCCGTCCGGGGAGCTGTTTTTT
CDR3 protein: CSARDSPSGELFF

V gene: TRBV5-1
clone size: -
J gene: TRBJ2-6
CDR3 length: 14
D gene: -
CDR3 DNA: TGCGCCAGTAGCGATTTCCGGGAAGCCAACGTCCTGACTTTC
CDR3 protein: CASSDFREANVLTF

V gene: TRBV7-3
clone size: -
J gene: TRBJ2-1
CDR3 length: 13
D gene: -
CDR3 DNA: TGTGCCAGCAGCTTGGCCTTCGACAATGAGCAGTTCTTC
CDR3 protein: CASSLAFDNEQFF

V gene: TRBV7-2
clone size: -
J gene: TRBJ2-3
CDR3 length: 12
D gene: -
CDR3 DNA: TGTGCCAGCAGCTTTAGGGCCGAGACGCAGTATTTT
CDR3 protein: CASSFRAETQYF

V gene: TRBV20-1
clone size: -
J gene: TRBJ1-6
CDR3 length: 14
D gene: TRBD1
CDR3 DNA: TGCAGTGCAAAGGACAGGAGAGGGAATTCACCCCTCCACTTT
CDR3 protein: CSAKDRRGNSPLHF

V gene: TRBV20-1
clone size: -
J gene: TRBJ2-5
CDR3 length: 14
D gene: -
CDR3 DNA: TGCAGTGCCAAAACCGACAGCTTCCAAGAGACCCAGTACTTC
CDR3 protein: CSAKTDSFQETQYF

V gene: TRBV20-1
clone size: many
J gene: TRBJ1-5
CDR3 length: 13
D gene: -
CDR3 DNA: TGCAGTGCTAAAGCCGTGGCGGGACAGCCCCAGCATTTT
CDR3 protein: CSAKAVAGQPQHF

V gene: TRBV5-1
clone size: -
J gene: TRBJ1-1
CDR3 length: 15
D gene: -
CDR3 DNA: TGCGCCAGCAGCGGGGTCCCAGGGGCTCAACCTGAAGCTTTCTTT
CDR3 protein: CASSGVPGAQPEAFF

V gene: TRBV20-1
clone size: -
J gene: TRBJ2-7
CDR3 length: 13
D gene: TRBD2
CDR3 DNA: TGCAGTGCTAGTGTAGCGGGGGGATACGAGCAGTACTTC
CDR3 protein: CSASVAGGYEQYF